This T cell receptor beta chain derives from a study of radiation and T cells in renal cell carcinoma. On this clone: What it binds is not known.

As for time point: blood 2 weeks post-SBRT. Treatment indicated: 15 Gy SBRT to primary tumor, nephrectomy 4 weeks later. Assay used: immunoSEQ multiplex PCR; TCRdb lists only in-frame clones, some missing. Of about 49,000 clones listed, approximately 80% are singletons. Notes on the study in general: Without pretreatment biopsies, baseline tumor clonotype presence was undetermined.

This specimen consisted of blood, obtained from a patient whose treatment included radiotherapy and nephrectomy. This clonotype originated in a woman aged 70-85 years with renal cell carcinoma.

CDR3 sequence: CASSGTSGSYEQFF. The CDR3 DNA reads TGTGCCAGCTCCGGGACTAGCGGGAGCTATGAGCAGTTCTTC. The chain links TRBV18 to TRBJ2-1, with TRBD2 matching 14 bases. This CDR3 spans 14 amino acids. The ends lost 6 bases at V and 8 bases at J; junction bases unmatched: 3. Germline-derived CDR1 and CDR2 are KGHSH and LQKENI. The full variable domain, its missing parts supplied by reference TRBV18 and TRBJ2-1, is NAGVMQNPRHLVRRRGQEARLRCSPMKGHSHVYWYRQLPEEGLKFMVYLQKENIIDESGMPKERFSAEFPKEGPSILRIQQVVRGDSAAYFCASSGTSGSYEQFFGPGTRLTVL.